The present entry profiles one T cell receptor beta chain with its context. The data were obtained in a study of shared T cell receptors in the human thymus. Germline CDR1 reads SGHVS; CDR2 reads FQNEAQ. V lost 1 base and J lost 3; bases outside the gene matches: 2. The CDR3 runs 14 residues. This table comes from immunoSEQ multiplex PCR, and its TCRdb copy is limited to in-frame clones, with some not included. The sample has about 730,000 clones, 80% to 90% seen once; the top ten hold 0.0095% to 0.011%. These same data were also listed under a study on human thymus T cells. As that report states: Healthy Finnish infants undergoing corrective surgery for congenital heart defects were the donors. Thymic samples were excised during corrective heart operations. Thymic repertoires overlap heavily among unrelated individuals, related research has reported.

What was sequenced was thymocytes. This TCR was sampled from a girl under three years old with a congenital heart defect. This sequence joins TRBV7-8 and TRBJ2-7; 8 bases fit TRBD2. The DNA of the CDR3 is TGTGCCAGCAGCTTAGGCGGGGGGTTCTACGAGCAGTACTTC. Translation gives CASSLGGGFYEQYF.